The 27 T cell receptor beta chains below were found in one sample sequenced in a study of shared clonotypes between healthy human individuals. Profiled with immunoSEQ multiplex PCR; TCRdb holds only in-frame clones, not every one. The sample has some 1.5 million clones; roughly 97% are singletons. Input material: naive CD4+ T cells sorted from blood. Sample subset: CD45RA+ positively selected. The source is a man aged 25-45 years in good health.

The V gene is TRBV18, the J gene TRBJ2-3, with 12 bases lining up with TRBD2. This CDR3 region has 15 residues. Losses at the gene ends were 4 bases for V and 2 bases for J; bases not matched to a gene: 1. The V gene's germline CDR1 is KGHSH and CDR2 LQKENI. DNA of the CDR3: TGTGCCAGCTCACGGACTAGCGGGGACACAGATACGCAGTATTTT. Translation: CASSRTSGDTDTQYF.

CDR3 sequence: CASSESGRLDTGELFF. CDR3 nucleotide sequence: TGCGCCAGCAGTGAGTCGGGCAGATTGGACACCGGGGAGCTGTTTTTT. The rearrangement joins TRBV10-1 to TRBJ2-2; no clear D gene. CDR3 length equals 16 residues. Trimming left V 0 bases short and J 3 bases short, with 11 bases between. Germline CDR1 reads WNHNN; CDR2 reads SYGVQD (reference sequence).

In regard to this clone: Distinct nucleotide sequences in the sample also encode this CDR3. V and J are TRBV5-6 and TRBJ2-5; no definite D call. Trimming took 1 base from V and 0 from J, leaving 4 bases between them. CDR3 length: 13 residues. Germline assignment: CDR1 SGHDT and CDR2 YYEEEE. CDR3 sequence reads: CASSLLNQETQYF. The DNA of the CDR3 is TGTGCCAGCAGCTTGCTCAACCAAGAGACCCAGTACTTC.

V gene TRBV5-1 combines with J gene TRBJ2-3; 9 bases are shared with TRBD2. Germline V lookup: CDR1 SGHRS, CDR2 YFSETQ. The trim removed 2 bases at V and 0 bases at J, leaving 10 bases unmatched. The CDR3 sequence is 18 residues long. CDR3: CASSFLAGTELSTDTQYF. CDR3 in DNA: TGCGCCAGCAGCTTCCTAGCGGGAACCGAACTTAGCACAGATACGCAGTATTTT.

V and J are TRBV19 and TRBJ2-5, with TRBD1 matching over 9 bases. The CDR3 contains 15 residues. V trimming: 1 base; J trimming: 2 bases; junction bases outside the gene matches: 2. Germline CDR1 and CDR2: LNHDA and SQIVND (reference sequence). The chain's CDR3 is CASSIGDRAQETQYF. As DNA, the CDR3 is TGTGCCAGTAGTATAGGGGACAGGGCGCAAGAGACCCAGTACTTC.

This clone was observed once. CDR3 nucleotides: TGTGCCAGCCGTGAAGCAGGGAAAGGAACCGGGGAGCTGTTTTTT. Protein product: CASREAGKGTGELFF. V and J are TRBV28 and TRBJ2-2; tentatively, D is TRBD1 (5 bases). There are 15 residues in the CDR3. Germline CDR1 reads MDHEN; CDR2 reads SYDVKM. Trimming left V 8 bases short and J 5 bases short, with 18 bases between. Combining the CDR3 with reference TRBV28 and TRBJ2-2 gives the whole variable domain DVKVTQSSRYLVKRTGEKVFLECVQDMDHENMFWYRQDPGLGLRLIYFSYDVKMKEKGDIPEGYSVSREKKERFSLILESASTNQTSMYLCASREAGKGTGELFFGEGSRLTVL.

The chain recombines TRBV28 with TRBJ2-7, with D tentatively TRBD1 (5 bases). V lost 7 bases to trimming and J lost 2 bases, with 15 bases between them. This CDR3 spans 14 amino acids. From germline, CDR1 is MDHEN and CDR2 SYDVKM. The CDR3 DNA reads TGTGCCAGCACCCCTGGGGCCATCACCTACGAGCAGTACTTC. It translates to CASTPGAITYEQYF. Complete variable domain (other parts from reference TRBV28 and TRBJ2-7): DVKVTQSSRYLVKRTGEKVFLECVQDMDHENMFWYRQDPGLGLRLIYFSYDVKMKEKGDIPEGYSVSREKKERFSLILESASTNQTSMYLCASTPGAITYEQYFGPGTRLTVT.

V and J are TRBV27 and TRBJ2-7, with D hard to call. Trimming removed 0 bases from V and 6 bases from J, with 15 bases in between. The CDR3 loop spans 15 amino acids. Germline V gene sequence: CDR1 MNHEY, CDR2 SMNVEV (reference sequence). Here the CDR3 DNA reads TGTGCCAGCAGTTTATCAGTGGGGTTTCTCGGCGAGCAGTACTTC. Translated: CASSLSVGFLGEQYF.

The V call is TRBV5-4, the J call TRBJ2-1; D gene unclear. The germline CDR1 and CDR2 sequences are SGHNT and YYREEE (reference sequence). This CDR3 contains 14 residues. V was clipped by 0 bases and J by 7 bases, with 11 bases between them. CDR3 coding DNA: TGTGCCAGCAGCTTGGCCGGCCTGGCGAATGAGCAGTTCTTC. It translates to CASSLAGLANEQFF.

The gene calls are TRBV12-5 and TRBJ2-7; 11 nucleotides line up with TRBD2. The V segment lost 0 bases and the J segment 7 bases; nucleotides outside the gene matches: 8. Looked up from germline, CDR1 is LGHNT and CDR2 is FRNRAP. CDR3 size: 16 residues. The CDR3: CASGLVLAGVKLEQYF. The CDR3 bases are TGTGCTAGTGGTTTGGTACTAGCGGGAGTTAAACTAGAGCAGTACTTC.

The chain uses TRBV27 and TRBJ2-1; D gene ambiguous. Trimming shortened V by 6 bases and J by 4 bases, and 16 bases separated the two germline ends. The CDR3 sequence is 15 residues long. Germline V lookup: CDR1 MNHEY, CDR2 SMNVEV (reference sequence). In nucleotides, the CDR3 is TGTGCCAGCAGCCCTCGGGTAAGGAGTTACAATGAGCAGTTCTTC. Translation: CASSPRVRSYNEQFF.

This clone was counted once. The chain joins TRBV28 to TRBJ2-1; possibly TRBD1 or TRBD2 for D (6 bases each). With 6 bases removed from V and 1 base from J, the gap between germline ends came to 16 bases. Germline V gene sequence: CDR1 MDHEN, CDR2 SYDVKM. The CDR3 totals 16 residues. The CDR3: CASRPGGQGSYNEQFF. DNA of the CDR3: TGTGCCAGCAGACCAGGAGGGCAGGGGTCCTACAATGAGCAGTTCTTC.

V is TRBV6-1 and J is TRBJ1-1, with unresolved D. V lost 0 bases to trimming and J lost 6 bases, with 5 bases between them. The CDR3 contains 12 residues. Germline V gives CDR1 MNHNS, CDR2 SASEGT. This chain's CDR3 is CASSEALPEAFF. In DNA form, the CDR3 reads TGTGCCAGCAGTGAAGCGCTTCCTGAAGCTTTCTTT.

The gene calls are TRBV6-1 and TRBJ2-2; D perhaps matches TRBD1 (5 bases). V gave up 6 bases and J gave up 0 bases, with 11 bases separating them. The germline CDR1 and CDR2 sequences are MNHNS and SASEGT. The CDR3 length is 15 residues. The CDR3 here is CASRSDSANTGELFF. CDR3 DNA sequence: TGTGCCAGCAGGTCTGACAGCGCGAACACCGGGGAGCTGTTTTTT.

A remark on this clone: A junction end diverges from the germline sequence, so it may reflect a read error. J is TRBJ2-2 and V is TRBV7-7; TRBD1 aligns across 8 bases. There are 14 residues in the CDR3. Germline-derived CDR1 and CDR2 are SSHAT and FNYEAQ (reference sequence). CDR3 in amino acids: CASRRTGITGELFF. In DNA form, the CDR3 reads TGTGCTAGCAGAAGGACAGGGATCACCGGGGAGCTGTTTTTT.

With respect to this clone: The junction and the germline gene differ at one end; a read error may be behind it. This rearrangement joins TRBV11-1 to TRBJ2-3, with 7 bases matching TRBD2. The germline gives CDR1 SGHAT, CDR2 FQDESV (reference sequence). This CDR3 has 12 amino acids. The CDR3 reads CASSSPGLAVEF. In DNA, the CDR3 is TGTGCCAGCAGCAGCCCGGGGCTAGCGGTAGAATTT.

The chain joins TRBV7-9 to TRBJ2-2, with D possibly TRBD1 on 6 matching bases. The CDR3 has 14 amino acids. V was clipped by 7 bases and J by 6 bases, with 15 bases between them. CDR1 and CDR2 from the germline V gene are SEHNR and FQNEAQ (reference sequence). Written as DNA, the CDR3 is TGTGCCAGCATCCAAGAGGGGGTTCCCGGGGAGCTGTTTTTT. It encodes CASIQEGVPGELFF.

This clone was seen just once. V is TRBV7-2 and J is TRBJ2-5; 9 nucleotides line up with TRBD1. Germline trimming cut 7 bases from V and 4 bases from J; bases unmatched to any gene: 4. The germline CDR1 and CDR2 sequences are SGHTA and FQGNSA. The CDR3 has 13 residues. The DNA for the CDR3 is TGTGCCAGCACCAGACAGGGGGGAGAGACCCAGTACTTC. Its protein is CASTRQGGETQYF. Full variable domain (remainder filled in from reference TRBV7-2 and TRBJ2-5): GAGVSQSPSNKVTEKGKDVELRCDPISGHTALYWYRQSLGQGLEFLIYFQGNSAPDKSGLPSDRFSAERTGGSVSTLTIQRTQQEDSAVYLCASTRQGGETQYFGPGTRLLVL.

The chain combines TRBV19 with TRBJ1-1; D is possibly TRBD1 (5 bases). Germline V gene lookup returns CDR1 LNHDA and CDR2 SQIVND (reference sequence). The V gene lost 6 bases and the J gene lost 7 bases, with 15 bases spanning the gap. CDR3 length equals 13 residues. The CDR3 sequence: CASRIRGQNEAFF. CDR3 bases: TGTGCCAGTAGGATAAGAGGACAAAATGAAGCTTTCTTT.

V gene TRBV19 combines with J gene TRBJ2-5; 12 nucleotides match TRBD2. This CDR3 is 17 amino acids long. V gave up 4 bases and J gave up 1 base; unmatched junction bases: 7. CDR1 is LNHDA, CDR2 SQIVND, per germline (reference sequence). The CDR3 region is CASSTRLAGATQETQYF. CDR3 bases: TGTGCCAGTAGTACCCGACTAGCGGGAGCTACCCAAGAGACCCAGTACTTC.

This chain joins TRBV4-1 and TRBJ2-2; TRBD2 matches 9 bases. The CDR3 totals 14 residues. CDR1 MGHRA and CDR2 YSYEKL come from the germline V gene. Trimming cost V 4 bases and J 9 bases; bases outside gene matches: 6. The CDR3, as DNA: TGCGCCAGCAGCCGCGCCCTAGCGGGGAGGGAGCTGTTTTTT. This sequence encodes CASSRALAGRELFF.

This chain links TRBV19 with TRBJ1-1; D uncertain. CDR3 length: 12 residues. The germline CDR1 and CDR2 sequences are LNHDA and SQIVND (reference sequence). Trimming removed 4 bases at V and 4 bases at J, with 7 bases between. The CDR3 DNA follows: TGTGCCAGTAGTACCAGGAGCACTGAAGCTTTCTTT. Amino acid sequence: CASSTRSTEAFF.

The rearrangement joins TRBV2 to TRBJ2-1, with 7 nucleotides matching TRBD2. V lost 3 bases to trimming and J lost 0 bases; unmatched junction nucleotides: 2. CDR1 and CDR2 (germline): SNHLY, FYNNEI. The CDR3 spans 15 residues. DNA for the CDR3: TGTGCCAGCAGTGAGCGGGAGAGCTCCTACAATGAGCAGTTCTTC. This encodes CASSERESSYNEQFF. Full variable domain (rest looked up from reference TRBV2 and TRBJ2-1): EPEVTQTPSHQVTQMGQEVILRCVPISNHLYFYWYRQILGQKVEFLVSFYNNEISEKSEIFDDQFSVERPDGSNFTLKIRSTKLEDSAMYFCASSERESSYNEQFFGPGTRLTVL.

The chain recombines TRBV28 with TRBJ2-7; TRBD2 matches 10 bases. With 10 bases clipped from V and 4 bases from J, the junction kept 7 bases outside the gene matches. The CDR3 is 13 amino acids. CDR1 is MDHEN and CDR2 is SYDVKM in the germline V gene. The CDR3 DNA reads TGTGCCACAACAGCGGGAGGGCGTTACGAGCAGTACTTC. Translation gives CATTAGGRYEQYF.

The chain recombines TRBV7-7 with TRBJ2-1; D may be TRBD2 (5 bases). Per germline, CDR1 SSHAT and CDR2 FNYEAQ (reference sequence). This CDR3 is built from 17 residues. Trimming shortened V by 1 base and J by 0 bases, and 13 bases separated the two germline ends. CDR3 DNA sequence: TGTGCCAGCAGCTTAGAAGTGGTAGGGAGCTCCTACAATGAGCAGTTCTTC. Its translation is CASSLEVVGSSYNEQFF.

The V and J genes are TRBV7-6 and TRBJ2-7; 8 nucleotides agree with TRBD1. J lost 4 bases, V lost 4 bases, and 9 bases had no gene match. Germline loops: CDR1 SGHVS, CDR2 FNYEAQ. The CDR3 consists of 15 residues. CDR3 sequence (DNA): TGTGCCAGCAGCTCCTGGGGGACAGGTTCATACGAGCAGTACTTC. It is translated as CASSSWGTGSYEQYF.

The chain links TRBV5-1 to TRBJ2-7, with D possibly TRBD1 on 5 matching bases. Germline CDR1 reads SGHRS; CDR2 reads YFSETQ. There are 14 residues in the CDR3. Trimming stripped 0 bases from V and 4 bases from J, with 11 bases between. For the CDR3, the DNA is TGCGCCAGCAGCTTGGCGGCGACAGTTTACGAGCAGTACTTC. It codes for CASSLAATVYEQYF.